Listed here is a single T cell receptor (beta chain). The entry originates in a study of control samples from healthy donors and cancer patients. V trimming: 6 bases; J trimming: 6 bases; junction bases outside the gene matches: 6. This CDR3 is 14 amino acids long. Germline CDR1 and CDR2: ENHRY and SYGVKD. Profiling relied on immunoSEQ multiplex PCR, and the TCRdb table lists in-frame clones only, not all of them. Of approximately 86,000 clones in the sample, approximately 87% are singletons; the top ten hold roughly 2.1%. Sequencing was done on a sample of blood. The clonotype originates from a woman aged 40-49 years in good health. The chain combines TRBV10-3 with TRBJ2-1; 9 nucleotides line up with TRBD2. In nucleotides, the CDR3 is TGTGCCATCAGGTCGGCGGGGGGGATCAATGAGCAGTTCTTC. Amino acids: CAIRSAGGINEQFF.